This paragraph reports one T cell receptor beta chain. Those who participated ranged in age from roughly 18 to 89 years and resided in some 24 US areas. This entry belongs to a study of blood T cell repertoires in COVID-19. Across the whole study: The United States, Italy and Spain provided the acute and convalescent COVID-19 samples. In each case, the material was cDNA or gDNA derived from T cells, B-cell-depleted T cells, or PBMCs.

Assay used: immunoSEQ multiplex PCR; TCRdb lists only in-frame clones, some missing. In the table there are 200,000 to 250,000 clones, 82% of which are singletons. The receptor was derived from a woman between 55 and 75 years old who had recovered from COVID-19. Sequencing was done on a sample of PBMCs or T cells enriched from blood (not recorded which).

The CDR3: CSVGGPGANVLTF. The CDR3 nucleotides are TGCAGCGTGGGGGGGCCTGGGGCCAACGTCCTGACTTTC. The V call is TRBV29-1, the J call TRBJ2-6; D perhaps matches TRBD2 (7 bases). Trimming shortened V by 6 bases and J by 2 bases, and 8 bases separated the two germline ends. The CDR3 totals 13 residues. Germline CDR1 SQVTM, CDR2 ANQGSEA.